A selection of T cell receptor beta chains follows, all from one sample in a study of identical twins. Via MiXCR, TCRdb re-called the 5' RACE reads, giving one row per CDR3 protein. The sample contains hundreds of thousands of distinct CDR3 sequences, over 5% of which appear only once. Sequencing used naive T cells sorted from blood. The receptors originated from a man aged 18-30 years in good health. The CDR3 runs from the conserved cysteine through the conserved F or W. Each record gives: J gene, V gene, CDR3 protein.

TRBJ1-5 | TRBV7-2 | CASSLRTVDQPQHF
TRBJ2-3 | TRBV28 | CASSFFIFGDRGTDTQYF
TRBJ2-2 | TRBV5-1 | CASSRDFLAGKNTGELFF
TRBJ1-1 | TRBV5-1 | CASRGGRMGSMNTEAFF
TRBJ1-1 | TRBV10-3 | CAISATGTGGRDAFF
TRBJ2-7 | TRBV29-1 | CSVEDRGTRTQGGYEQYF
TRBJ1-5 | TRBV6-1 | CASRTRTGGRNQPQHF
TRBJ1-5 | TRBV24-1 | CATSGSVPDQPQHF
TRBJ2-2 | TRBV7-7 | CASSLLAGAGGELFF
TRBJ2-1 | TRBV5-1 | CASREGLSFYNEQFF
TRBJ1-6 | TRBV3-1 | CASSPISGYSPLHF
TRBJ1-2 | TRBV14 | CASSQATEFYGYTF
TRBJ2-5 | TRBV5-6 | CASLGGGSQETQYF
TRBJ1-5 | TRBV20-1 | CSATGSSILNQPQHF
TRBJ2-7 | TRBV18 | CASSPNEGHPEQYF
TRBJ2-3 | TRBV29-1 | CSAADSSTDTQYF
TRBJ2-7 | TRBV29-1 | CSAGLAYEQYF
TRBJ2-1 | TRBV18 | CASYTPSAYNEQFF
TRBJ2-3 | TRBV7-9 | CASSPPSDSNTDTQYF
TRBJ2-1 | TRBV5-1 | CASSLVSATSANEQFF
TRBJ2-2 | TRBV4-2 | CASREEGEWVGELFF
TRBJ1-6 | TRBV20-1 | CSARAPGPRSPLHF
TRBJ2-5 | TRBV29-1 | CSVALRGETQYF
TRBJ1-1 | TRBV20-1 | CSARRTTMNTEAFF
TRBJ1-2 | TRBV6-1 | CASQTGQNYGYTF
TRBJ2-3 | TRBV7-6 | CASSSAGGQDTQYF
TRBJ2-5 | TRBV15 | CATSRPRDRHGETQYF
TRBJ2-2 | TRBV20-1 | CSAKELTTGELFF
TRBJ2-3 | TRBV4-1 | CASSQDSGGNTDTQYF
TRBJ2-3 | TRBV20-1 | CSVQREGYTDTQYF
TRBJ1-1 | TRBV20-1 | CSARDVTGVSNTEAFF
TRBJ2-1 | TRBV9 | CASSVVTDNEQFF
TRBJ2-1 | TRBV6-1 | CASSEKGTSFNEQFF
TRBJ2-5 | TRBV7-6 | CAAAKDETQYF
TRBJ2-3 | TRBV9 | CASSSTTGGADTQYF
TRBJ1-3 | TRBV20-1 | CSARDVPTGKVGLDGNTIYF
TRBJ1-1 | TRBV6-1 | CASSEGLFEAFF
TRBJ1-2 | TRBV19 | CASSMDRALGYTF
TRBJ2-1 | TRBV29-1 | CSVELATYYNEQFF
TRBJ2-2 | TRBV27 | CASSLWGLNTGELFF
TRBJ2-1 | TRBV20-1 | CSARLAGGRNEQFF